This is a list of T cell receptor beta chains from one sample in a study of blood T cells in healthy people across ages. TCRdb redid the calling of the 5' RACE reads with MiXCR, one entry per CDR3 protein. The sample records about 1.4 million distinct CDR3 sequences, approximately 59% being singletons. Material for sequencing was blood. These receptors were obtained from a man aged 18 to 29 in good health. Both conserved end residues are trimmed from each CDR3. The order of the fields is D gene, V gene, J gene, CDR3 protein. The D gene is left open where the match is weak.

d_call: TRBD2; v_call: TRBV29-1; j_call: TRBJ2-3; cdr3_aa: SVALAGTTDTQY
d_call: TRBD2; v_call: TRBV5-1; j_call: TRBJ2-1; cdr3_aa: ASAEPSGSRNEQF
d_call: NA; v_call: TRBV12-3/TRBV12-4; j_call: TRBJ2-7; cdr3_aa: ASSFQGCEQY
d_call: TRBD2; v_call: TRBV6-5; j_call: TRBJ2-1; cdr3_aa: TSSLTTSDEQF
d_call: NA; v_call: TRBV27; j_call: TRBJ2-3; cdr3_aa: ASTGFPGDTQY
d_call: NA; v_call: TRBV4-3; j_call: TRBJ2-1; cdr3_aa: ASSQELDASNRF
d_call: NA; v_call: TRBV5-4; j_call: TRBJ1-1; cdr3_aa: ANSRIRGVNTEAF
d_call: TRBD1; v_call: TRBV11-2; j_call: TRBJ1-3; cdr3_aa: ASSLHQGGQDRNTIY
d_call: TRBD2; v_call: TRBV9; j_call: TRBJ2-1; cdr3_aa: ASSVGSGSGGEQF
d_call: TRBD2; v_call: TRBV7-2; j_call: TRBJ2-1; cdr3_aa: ASSLVVAGGAIHDEQF
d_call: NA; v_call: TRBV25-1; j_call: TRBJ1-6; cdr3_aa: ASSEYGPPSSYNSPLH
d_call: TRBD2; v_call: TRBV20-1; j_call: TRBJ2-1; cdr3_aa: SANLAGLNEQF
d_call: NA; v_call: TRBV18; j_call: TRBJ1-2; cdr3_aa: ASSPEQYQSNYGYT